This T cell receptor beta chain was captured by sequencing in a study of T cells in Graves' hyperthyroidism and ophthalmopathy. The V gene's germline CDR1 is MNHEY and CDR2 SVGEGT. The CDR3 consists of 12 residues. Deletions cut 11 bases from V and 7 bases from J, with 15 bases between. This clonotype has a handful of counts. A much larger clonotype is one base distant, so this may be a read error. PBMCs were derived from under 13 ml fresh peripheral blood. What was amplified from RNA transcripts were TCR beta CDR3 regions. Carried out on the TCR CDR3, a first-round RT-PCR used the HTBI primer set. TCRdb re-called the multiplex PCR reads through MiXCR, storing one row per CDR3 protein. The sample contains about 290,000 distinct CDR3 sequences, roughly an eighth of which appear only once.

This sequence originates from a woman aged 40 to 49 with Graves' hyperthyroidism. The chain employs TRBV6-2 or TRBV6-3 and TRBJ1-5, with D uncertain. The source material was blood. CDR3 in amino acids: CAGITPGQPQHF. CDR3 sequence (DNA): TGTGCCGGCATTACACCGGGCCAGCCCCAGCATTTT.